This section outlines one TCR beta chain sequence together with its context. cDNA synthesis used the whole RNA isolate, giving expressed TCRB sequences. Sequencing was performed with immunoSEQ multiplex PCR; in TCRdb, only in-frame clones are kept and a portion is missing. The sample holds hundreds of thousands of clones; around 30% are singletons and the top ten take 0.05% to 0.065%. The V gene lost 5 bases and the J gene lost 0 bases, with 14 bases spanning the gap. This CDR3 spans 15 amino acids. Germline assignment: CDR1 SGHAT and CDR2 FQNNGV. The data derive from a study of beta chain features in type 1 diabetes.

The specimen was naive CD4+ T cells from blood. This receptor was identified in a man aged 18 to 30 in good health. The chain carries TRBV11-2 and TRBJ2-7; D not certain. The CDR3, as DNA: TGTGCCAGCAGCGGGGATCAAAACCCCTCCTACGAGCAGTACTTC. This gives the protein CASSGDQNPSYEQYF.